These 11 T cell receptor beta chains originate from one sample sequenced in a study of blood T cell repertoires in COVID-19. The method was immunoSEQ multiplex PCR; TCRdb's version includes in-frame clones alone and lacks a portion of them. Of around 110,000 clones detected, roughly 83% appear once; the ten largest clones hold about 2.1%. Material for sequencing was peripheral blood. The receptors come from a man aged 30 to 45 with acute or convalescent COVID-19.

For the CDR3, the DNA is TGCAGCGTTAACGTTGACATAAACTATGGCTACACCTTC. Translating it yields CSVNVDINYGYTF. V is TRBV29-1 and J is TRBJ1-2; no clear D. The germline V gene encodes CDR1 SQVTM and CDR2 ANQGSEA. Trimming took 5 bases from V and 2 from J, leaving 12 bases between them. The CDR3 runs to 13 residues.

This clone was seen just once. This chain connects TRBV19 to TRBJ2-2, with 10 bases matching TRBD2. The CDR3 consists of 14 residues. Losses at the gene ends were 5 bases for V and 6 bases for J; bases not matched to a gene: 3. Per the germline V gene, CDR1 is LNHDA and CDR2 is SQIVND (reference sequence). The CDR3 bases are TGTGCCAGTAGTCAGACTAGCGGGTCCGGGGAGCTGTTTTTT. Translating gives CASSQTSGSGELFF. The variable domain in full, completed from reference TRBV19 and TRBJ2-2, reads DGGITQSPKYLFRKEGQNVTLSCEQNLNHDAMYWYRQDPGQGLRLIYYSQIVNDFQKGDIAEGYSVSREKKESFPLTVTSAQKNPTAFYLCASSQTSGSGELFFGEGSRLTVL.

The chain recombines TRBV20-1 with TRBJ2-5; D gene ambiguous. The CDR3 is 11 amino acids. Germline V CDR1 and CDR2: DFQATT, SNEGSKA (reference sequence). V dropped 6 bases and J dropped 3 bases, with 8 bases sitting between them. The chain's CDR3 is CSASSKETQYF. The DNA for the CDR3 is TGCAGTGCCAGTTCAAAAGAGACCCAGTACTTC.

V and J are TRBV7-2 and TRBJ1-1; no definite D call. The CDR3 totals 14 residues. Germline CDR1 reads SGHTA; CDR2 reads FQGNSA. Trimming left V 5 bases short and J 4 bases short, with 14 bases between. The CDR3 DNA reads TGTGCCAGCAGCCCCCTCGTCTTCGGCACTGAAGCTTTCTTT. This gives the protein CASSPLVFGTEAFF.

This rearrangement joins TRBV2 to TRBJ1-2; a weak D match, TRBD1 (6 bases). Germline assignment: CDR1 SNHLY and CDR2 FYNNEI. The CDR3 is 12 amino acids. V was clipped by 11 bases and J by 2 bases, with 12 bases between them. The DNA for the CDR3 is TGTGCCGGAGAAGGGACAAACTATGGCTACACCTTC. As protein: CAGEGTNYGYTF.

In its sample, this clone was seen a few times. The chain carries TRBV18 and TRBJ2-3, with D possibly matching TRBD2 (5 bases). The ends were cut back, 6 bases at V and 0 bases at J, with 13 bases in the middle. The CDR3 contains 15 residues. Germline CDR1 reads KGHSH; CDR2 reads LQKENI. The CDR3 coding sequence is TGTGCCAGCTCGCCTACTAGTGCGAGCACAGATACGCAGTATTTT. Amino acids: CASSPTSASTDTQYF.

The J gene is TRBJ1-1, the V gene TRBV11-2, with 11 bases aligning to TRBD1. Germline V gene data show CDR1 as SGHAT and CDR2 as FQNNGV. The CDR3 spans 16 residues. V shed 6 bases, J shed 2 bases, and the junction held 8 bases outside the gene matches. The CDR3 here is CASSSGQGVFNTEAFF. In DNA, the CDR3 is TGTGCCAGCAGTTCGGGACAGGGGGTTTTTAACACTGAAGCTTTCTTT.

This rearrangement joins TRBV4-1 to TRBJ1-2, with 7 bases aligning to TRBD1. V lost 6 bases and J lost 4; bases outside the gene matches: 8. This CDR3 spans 14 amino acids. Germline CDR1 is MGHRA and CDR2 is YSYEKL. In nucleotides, the CDR3 is TGCGCCAGCAGACCGGACAGGACGACCTATGGCTACACCTTC. Its translation: CASRPDRTTYGYTF.

The chain joins TRBV5-4 to TRBJ2-5; 9 nucleotides match TRBD1. Germline CDR1 SGHNT, CDR2 YYREEE (reference sequence). The CDR3 runs 15 residues. V lost 5 bases to trimming and J lost 5 bases; unmatched junction nucleotides: 10. For the CDR3, the DNA is TGTGCCAGCAGTCTTGGGGACAGGGTTGAGGAGACCCAGTACTTC. Its protein product is CASSLGDRVEETQYF.

The chain recombines TRBV5-4 with TRBJ1-2; D remains ambiguous. The ends were cut back, 1 base at V and 6 bases at J, with 7 bases in the middle. Germline CDR1 is SGHNT and CDR2 is YYREEE (reference sequence). The CDR3 runs to 12 residues. CDR3 DNA: TGTGCCAGCAGCTTGAGCGGGAATGGCTACACCTTC. Its translation: CASSLSGNGYTF.

This chain connects TRBV7-2 to TRBJ1-3; tentatively, D is TRBD1 (6 bases). The germline CDR1 and CDR2 sequences are SGHTA and FQGNSA. CDR3 length equals 16 residues. The V gene lost 5 bases and the J gene lost 4 bases, with 18 bases spanning the gap. In DNA form, the CDR3 reads TGTGCCAGCAGCCTTAACAGGGCGCAACTGGGAAACACCATATATTTT. Its protein is CASSLNRAQLGNTIYF. The full variable domain, rest sourced from reference TRBV7-2 and TRBJ1-3, is GAGVSQSPSNKVTEKGKDVELRCDPISGHTALYWYRQSLGQGLEFLIYFQGNSAPDKSGLPSDRFSAERTGGSVSTLTIQRTQQEDSAVYLCASSLNRAQLGNTIYFGEGSWLTVV.